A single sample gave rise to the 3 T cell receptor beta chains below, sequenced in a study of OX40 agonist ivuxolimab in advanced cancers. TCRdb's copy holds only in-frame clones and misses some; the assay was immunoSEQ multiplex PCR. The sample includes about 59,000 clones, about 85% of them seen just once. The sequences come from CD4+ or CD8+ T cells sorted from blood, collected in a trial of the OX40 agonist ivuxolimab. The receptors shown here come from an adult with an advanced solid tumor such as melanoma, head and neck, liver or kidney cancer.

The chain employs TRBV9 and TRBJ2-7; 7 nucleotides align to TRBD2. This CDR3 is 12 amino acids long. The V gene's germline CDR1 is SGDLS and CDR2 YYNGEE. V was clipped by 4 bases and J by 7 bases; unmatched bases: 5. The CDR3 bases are TGTGCCAGCAGCACAAACGGGGGGGAGCAGTACTTC. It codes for CASSTNGGEQYF.

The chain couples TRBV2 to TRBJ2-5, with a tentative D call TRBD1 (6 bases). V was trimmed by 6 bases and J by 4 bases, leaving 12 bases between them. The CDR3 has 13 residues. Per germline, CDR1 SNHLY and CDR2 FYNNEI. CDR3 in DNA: TGTGCCAGCAGCCCCCAGGGGACAGAGACCCAGTACTTC. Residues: CASSPQGTETQYF. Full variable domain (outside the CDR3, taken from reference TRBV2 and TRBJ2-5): EPEVTQTPSHQVTQMGQEVILRCVPISNHLYFYWYRQILGQKVEFLVSFYNNEISEKSEIFDDQFSVERPDGSNFTLKIRSTKLEDSAMYFCASSPQGTETQYFGPGTRLLVL.

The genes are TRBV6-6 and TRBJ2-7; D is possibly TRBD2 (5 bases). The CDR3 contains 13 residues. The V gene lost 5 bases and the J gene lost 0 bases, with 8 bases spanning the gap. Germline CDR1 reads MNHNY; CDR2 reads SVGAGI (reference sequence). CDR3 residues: CASSPSYSYEQYF. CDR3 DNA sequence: TGTGCCAGCAGTCCTAGCTACTCCTACGAGCAGTACTTC.